A single sample is the source of the 20 T cell receptor beta chains below, sequenced in a study of OX40 agonist ivuxolimab in advanced cancers. Some clones are missing from TCRdb's copy, which holds only in-frame ones; the method was immunoSEQ multiplex PCR. Of fewer than 70,000 clones listed, 70% to 90% are singletons. The specimen was CD4+ or CD8+ T cells sorted from blood, collected in a trial of the OX40 agonist ivuxolimab. The receptors were gathered from an adult with an advanced solid tumor such as melanoma, head and neck, liver or kidney cancer.

J is TRBJ2-5 and V is TRBV27; D possibly corresponds to TRBD2 (5 bases). This CDR3 contains 14 residues. Germline V lookup: CDR1 MNHEY, CDR2 SMNVEV (reference sequence). Between the trimmed V and J ends, which lost 2 bases and 4 bases, there was a span of 11 bases. This chain's CDR3 is CASSLLSGSETQYF. In nucleotides, the CDR3 is TGTGCCAGCAGTTTACTGTCGGGGTCAGAGACCCAGTACTTC.

The chain has TRBV30 and TRBJ2-7; the match to TRBD1 covers 10 bases. This CDR3 contains 14 residues. V lost 0 bases to trimming and J lost 3 bases; unmatched junction nucleotides: 2. Germline assignment: CDR1 GTSNPN and CDR2 SVGIG (reference sequence). The CDR3 nucleotides are TGTGCCTGGAGTGTTGGACAGGGGGGCTACGAGCAGTACTTC. It yields the protein CAWSVGQGGYEQYF. The full variable domain, in which reference TRBV30 and TRBJ2-7 provide the parts outside the CDR3, is SQTIHQWPATLVQPVGSPLSLECTVEGTSNPNLYWYRQAAGRGLQLLFYSVGIGQISSEVPQNLSASRPQDRQFILSSKKLLLSDSGFYLCAWSVGQGGYEQYFGPGTRLTVT.

The V call is TRBV5-1, the J call TRBJ2-5; TRBD2 might be the D (5 bases). Germline CDR1 and CDR2: SGHRS and YFSETQ. The CDR3 sequence is 12 residues long. V lost 4 bases and J 4 bases, leaving 8 bases between the germline ends. CDR3 sequence reads: CASSRSGETQYF. CDR3 DNA: TGCGCCAGCAGCAGGAGCGGAGAGACCCAGTACTTC.

This clone was seen only once. J is TRBJ1-5 and V is TRBV7-6, with TRBD1 matching 9 bases. J lost 7 bases, V lost 5 bases, and 6 bases had no gene match. The V gene's germline CDR1 is SGHVS and CDR2 FNYEAQ. The length of the CDR3 is 14 residues. CDR3 amino acids: CASSPGTGQQPQHF. The CDR3 DNA sequence: TGTGCCAGCAGCCCGGGGACAGGGCAACAGCCCCAGCATTTT. The variable domain in full, with the rest retrieved from reference TRBV7-6 and TRBJ1-5, is GAGVSQSPRYKVTKRGQDVALRCDPISGHVSLYWYRQALGQGPEFLTYFNYEAQQDKSGLPNDRFSAERPEGSISTLTIQRTEQRDSAMYRCASSPGTGQQPQHFGDGTRLSIL.

The chain carries TRBV30 and TRBJ1-5; maybe TRBD1 (6 bases). Germline V gene data show CDR1 as GTSNPN and CDR2 as SVGIG (reference sequence). Deletions cut 1 base from V and 7 bases from J, with 14 bases between. The length of the CDR3 is 14 residues. CDR3 nucleotides: TGTGCCTGGAGTGAGTTACAGGGAAAACAGCCCCAGCATTTT. Protein: CAWSELQGKQPQHF.

The chain recombines TRBV6-1 with TRBJ1-6; 7 bases are a match to TRBD1. The CDR3 covers 14 residues. Germline CDR1 is MNHNS and CDR2 is SASEGT. V lost 7 bases and J lost 5; bases outside the gene matches: 5. CDR3 loop: CASNRDSHNSPLHF. The DNA of the CDR3 is TGTGCCAGCAACCGGGACAGTCATAATTCACCCCTCCACTTT.

This chain links TRBV28 with TRBJ1-2; D remains ambiguous. The V gene lost 1 base and the J gene lost 10 bases, with 7 bases spanning the gap. CDR1 and CDR2 (germline): MDHEN, SYDVKM. This CDR3 contains 11 residues. Here the CDR3 reads CASSLFADYTF. The CDR3 DNA follows: TGTGCCAGCAGTTTATTTGCAGACTACACCTTC.

This clone was seen a handful of times. This chain links TRBV5-4 with TRBJ1-1, with a tentative D call TRBD1 (5 bases). The CDR3 runs 15 residues. Germline V lookup: CDR1 SGHNT, CDR2 YYREEE (reference sequence). V was cut by 1 base and J by 1 base, with 11 bases left in between. The CDR3 reads CASSLQIQENTEAFF. CDR3 coding DNA: TGTGCCAGCAGCTTGCAGATACAGGAGAACACTGAAGCTTTCTTT.

The genes are TRBV14 and TRBJ2-1; D might be TRBD2 (5 bases). V was pared by 3 bases and J by 4 bases, with 10 bases between. The V gene's germline CDR1 is SGHDN and CDR2 FVKESK. The CDR3 spans 14 residues. The CDR3 is CASSQRTLYNEQFF. The CDR3 coding sequence is TGTGCCAGCAGCCAGAGGACTTTGTACAATGAGCAGTTCTTC.

J is TRBJ1-5 and V is TRBV6-6; TRBD1 agrees at 7 bases. Per germline, CDR1 MNHNY and CDR2 SVGAGI (reference sequence). The CDR3 runs 15 residues. The V and J ends lost 1 base and 4 bases, in that order; junction bases with no gene match: 4. The CDR3 region has the DNA TGTGCCAGCAGTTACTGGACAGGAGGAAATCAGCCCCAGCATTTT. This gives the protein CASSYWTGGNQPQHF.

In its sample, this clone was seen once. The V and J genes are TRBV5-6 and TRBJ2-5; tentative D call: TRBD2 (5 bases). Deletions cut 0 bases from V and 5 bases from J, with 11 bases between. CDR1 and CDR2 from the germline V gene are SGHDT and YYEEEE. The CDR3 covers 14 residues. The CDR3 DNA is TGTGCCAGCAGCTTGGGCCCGGGAACCGAGACCCAGTACTTC. It codes for CASSLGPGTETQYF. Filled out from reference TRBV5-6 and TRBJ2-5, the complete variable domain reads DAGVTQSPTHLIKTRGQQVTLRCSPKSGHDTVSWYQQALGQGPQFIFQYYEEEERQRGNFPDRFSGHQFPNYSSELNVNALLLGDSALYLCASSLGPGTETQYFGPGTRLLVL.

This chain joins TRBV5-1 and TRBJ1-2; perhaps TRBD1 as D (6 bases). V lost 0 bases and J 3 bases, leaving 15 bases between the germline ends. The V gene's germline CDR1 is SGHRS and CDR2 YFSETQ. The CDR3 extends over 16 amino acids. The CDR3 DNA reads TGCGCCAGCAGCTTGGGCGAGTGGGGGGCTGACTATGGCTACACCTTC. Translation gives CASSLGEWGADYGYTF.

V gene TRBV11-2 combines with J gene TRBJ1-2; 8 bases are a match to TRBD1. The length of the CDR3 is 14 residues. From germline, CDR1 is SGHAT and CDR2 FQNNGV. Losses at the gene ends were 6 bases for V and 5 bases for J; bases not matched to a gene: 8. The CDR3 nucleotides read TGTGCCAGCAGTTCTTCCGGGACAGGATATGGCTACACCTTC. It specifies CASSSSGTGYGYTF.

The gene calls are TRBV5-6 and TRBJ2-3; TRBD2 matches at 7 bases. CDR3 length: 16 amino acids. The trim removed 1 base at V and 1 base at J, leaving 6 bases unmatched. The V gene's germline CDR1 is SGHDT and CDR2 YYEEEE. The CDR3 loop reads CASSLRFTSGTDTQYF. The DNA for the CDR3 is TGTGCCAGCAGCTTGAGGTTTACTAGCGGCACAGATACGCAGTATTTT.

V usage is TRBV10-3 and J usage is TRBJ1-5; tentatively, D is TRBD1 (5 bases). CDR3 length: 13 amino acids. Germline CDR1 ENHRY, CDR2 SYGVKD. The V gene lost 0 bases and the J gene lost 9 bases, with 9 bases spanning the gap. CDR3 bases: TGTGCCATCAGTGAGTCCGCCGGGGGGCCCCAGCATTTT. Its protein is CAISESAGGPQHF.

This rearrangement joins TRBV7-2 to TRBJ1-2, with D possibly matching TRBD1 (5 bases). Germline CDR1 SGHTA, CDR2 FQGNSA. V gave up 3 bases and J gave up 4 bases, with 12 bases separating them. The CDR3 spans 14 residues. CDR3 sequence reads: CASSFPGLGYGYTF. In DNA, the CDR3 is TGTGCCAGCAGCTTCCCGGGGCTTGGCTATGGCTACACCTTC.

On this clone itself: Other nucleotide sequences from this sample produce the same CDR3. This chain connects TRBV5-1 to TRBJ1-2, with D unclear. Trimming pared 1 base from V and 3 bases from J, leaving 10 bases between. Germline-derived CDR1 and CDR2 are SGHRS and YFSETQ. The CDR3 length is 14 residues. The CDR3 protein is CASSLPTADYGYTF. DNA of the CDR3: TGCGCCAGCAGCTTGCCGACGGCTGACTATGGCTACACCTTC.

The chain recombines TRBV2 with TRBJ1-6; maybe TRBD1 (5 bases). Trimming removed 4 bases from V and 7 bases from J, with 17 bases in between. This CDR3 region has 16 residues. Per the germline V gene, CDR1 is SNHLY and CDR2 is FYNNEI. CDR3 loop: CASSVNSAGLNSPLHF. CDR3 sequence (DNA): TGTGCCAGCAGTGTCAACAGTGCGGGACTAAATTCACCCCTCCACTTT.

The genes are TRBV7-9 and TRBJ2-5; 12 positions agree with TRBD2. Germline V CDR1 and CDR2: SEHNR, FQNEAQ (reference sequence). V shed 2 bases and J 0 bases; nucleotides not matched to a gene: 10. This CDR3 region has 19 residues. The CDR3: CASSLITSGGTSYQETQYF. For the CDR3, the DNA is TGTGCCAGCAGCTTAATCACTAGCGGGGGGACGAGCTACCAAGAGACCCAGTACTTC.

The CDR3 DNA reads as TGTGCCAGCAGTGCGGGTATCAGCGGGGGTGGGACCGGGGAGCTGTTTTTT. Amino acid sequence: CASSAGISGGGTGELFF. V is TRBV2 and J is TRBJ2-2; 8 bases are shared with TRBD2. Germline lookup yields CDR1 SNHLY and CDR2 FYNNEI. The CDR3 is made up of 17 amino acids. The V segment lost 4 bases and the J segment 5 bases; nucleotides outside the gene matches: 12.